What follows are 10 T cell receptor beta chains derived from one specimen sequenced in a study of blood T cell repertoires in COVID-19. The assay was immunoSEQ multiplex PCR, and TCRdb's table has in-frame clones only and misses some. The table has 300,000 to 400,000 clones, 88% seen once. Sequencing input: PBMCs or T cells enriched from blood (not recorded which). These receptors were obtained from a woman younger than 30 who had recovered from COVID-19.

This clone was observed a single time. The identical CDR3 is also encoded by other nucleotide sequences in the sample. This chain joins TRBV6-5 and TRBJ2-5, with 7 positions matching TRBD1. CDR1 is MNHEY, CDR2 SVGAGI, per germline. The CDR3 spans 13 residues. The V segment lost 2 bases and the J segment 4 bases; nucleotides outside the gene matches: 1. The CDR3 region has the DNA TGTGCCAGCAGTTACAGGGGGCGAGAGACCCAGTACTTC. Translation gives CASSYRGRETQYF.

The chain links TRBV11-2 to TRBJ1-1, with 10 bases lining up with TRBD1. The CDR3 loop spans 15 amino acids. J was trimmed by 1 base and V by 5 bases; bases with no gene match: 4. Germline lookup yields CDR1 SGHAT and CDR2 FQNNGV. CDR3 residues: CASSPTGGKNTEAFF. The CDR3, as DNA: TGTGCCAGCAGCCCGACAGGGGGCAAGAACACTGAAGCTTTCTTT.

DNA of the CDR3: TGTGCCAGCAGCGTAGGAGGGTCAGGTCAGCCCCAGCATTTT. Translated: CASSVGGSGQPQHF. The chain has TRBV9 and TRBJ1-5; D call uncertain. V lost 0 bases, J lost 6 bases, and 10 bases lay in between. This CDR3 region has 14 residues. The germline V gene has CDR1 SGDLS and CDR2 YYNGEE.

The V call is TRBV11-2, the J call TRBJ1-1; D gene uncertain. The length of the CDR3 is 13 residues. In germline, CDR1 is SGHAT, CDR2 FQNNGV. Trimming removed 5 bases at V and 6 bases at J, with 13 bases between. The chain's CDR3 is CASSDLKSPEAFF. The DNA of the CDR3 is TGTGCCAGCAGCGACTTAAAAAGTCCTGAAGCTTTCTTT.

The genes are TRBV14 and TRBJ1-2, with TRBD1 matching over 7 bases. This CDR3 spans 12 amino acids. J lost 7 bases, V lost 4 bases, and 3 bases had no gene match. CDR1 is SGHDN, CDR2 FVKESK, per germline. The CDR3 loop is CASSRQGSGYTF. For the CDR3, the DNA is TGTGCCAGCAGCCGACAGGGTTCTGGCTACACCTTC.

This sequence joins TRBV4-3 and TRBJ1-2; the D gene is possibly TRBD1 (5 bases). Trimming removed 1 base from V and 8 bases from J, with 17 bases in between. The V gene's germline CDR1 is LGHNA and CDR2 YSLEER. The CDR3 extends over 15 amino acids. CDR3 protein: CASSQAIGAESGYTF. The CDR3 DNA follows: TGCGCCAGCAGCCAAGCTATAGGGGCTGAGAGCGGCTACACCTTC.

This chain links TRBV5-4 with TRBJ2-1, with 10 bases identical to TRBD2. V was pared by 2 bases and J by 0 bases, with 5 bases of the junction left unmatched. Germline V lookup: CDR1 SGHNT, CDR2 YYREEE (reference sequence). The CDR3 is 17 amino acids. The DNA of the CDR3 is TGTGCCAGCAGCTTACTAGCGGGGAGAAGCTCCTACAATGAGCAGTTCTTC. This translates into CASSLLAGRSSYNEQFF. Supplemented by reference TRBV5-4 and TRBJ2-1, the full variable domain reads ETGVTQSPTHLIKTRGQQVTLRCSSQSGHNTVSWYQQALGQGPQFIFQYYREEENGRGNFPPRFSGLQFPNYSSELNVNALELDDSALYLCASSLLAGRSSYNEQFFGPGTRLTVL.

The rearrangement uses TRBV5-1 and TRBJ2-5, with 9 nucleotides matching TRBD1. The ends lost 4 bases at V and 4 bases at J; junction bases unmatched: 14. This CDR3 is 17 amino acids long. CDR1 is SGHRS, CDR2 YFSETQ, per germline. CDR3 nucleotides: TGCGCCAGCAGCCCCCCCCTGGGACAGGGATTGGGAGAGACCCAGTACTTC. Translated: CASSPPLGQGLGETQYF.

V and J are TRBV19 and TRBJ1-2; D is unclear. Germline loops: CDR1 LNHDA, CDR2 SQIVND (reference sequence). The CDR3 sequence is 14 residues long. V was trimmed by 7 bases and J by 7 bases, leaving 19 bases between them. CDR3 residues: CASTLDSFRAGYTF. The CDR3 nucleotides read TGTGCCAGTACCTTGGACTCATTTAGGGCTGGCTACACCTTC. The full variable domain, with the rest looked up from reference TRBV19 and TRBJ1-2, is DGGITQSPKYLFRKEGQNVTLSCEQNLNHDAMYWYRQDPGQGLRLIYYSQIVNDFQKGDIAEGYSVSREKKESFPLTVTSAQKNPTAFYLCASTLDSFRAGYTFGSGTRLTVV.

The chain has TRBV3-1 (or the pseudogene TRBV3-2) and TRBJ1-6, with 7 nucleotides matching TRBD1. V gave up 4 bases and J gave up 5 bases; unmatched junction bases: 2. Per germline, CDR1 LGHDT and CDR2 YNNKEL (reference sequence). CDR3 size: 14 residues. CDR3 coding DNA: TGTGCCAGCAGCCTGGGACAGAATAATTCACCCCTCCACTTT. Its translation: CASSLGQNNSPLHF.